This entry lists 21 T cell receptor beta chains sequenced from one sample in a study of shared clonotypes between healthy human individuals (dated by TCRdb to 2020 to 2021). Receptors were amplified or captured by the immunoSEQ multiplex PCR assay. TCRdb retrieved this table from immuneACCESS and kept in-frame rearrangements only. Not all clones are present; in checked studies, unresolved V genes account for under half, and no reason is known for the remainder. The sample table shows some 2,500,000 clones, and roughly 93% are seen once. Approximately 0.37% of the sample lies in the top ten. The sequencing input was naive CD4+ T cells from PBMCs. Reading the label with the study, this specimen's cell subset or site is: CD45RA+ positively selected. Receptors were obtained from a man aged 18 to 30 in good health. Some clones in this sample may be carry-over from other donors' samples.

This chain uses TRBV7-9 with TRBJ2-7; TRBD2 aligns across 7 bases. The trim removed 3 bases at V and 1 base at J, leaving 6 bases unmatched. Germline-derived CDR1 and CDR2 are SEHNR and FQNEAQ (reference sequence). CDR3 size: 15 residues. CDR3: CASSFSGTTSYEQYF. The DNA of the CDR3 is TGTGCCAGCAGCTTCTCCGGGACTACATCCTACGAGCAGTACTTC.

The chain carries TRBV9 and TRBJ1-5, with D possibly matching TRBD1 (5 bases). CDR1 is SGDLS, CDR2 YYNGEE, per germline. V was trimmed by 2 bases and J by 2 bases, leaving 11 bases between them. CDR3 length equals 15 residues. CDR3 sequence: CASSVGRDRNQPQHF. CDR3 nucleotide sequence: TGTGCCAGCAGCGTTGGCAGGGATCGCAATCAGCCCCAGCATTTT.

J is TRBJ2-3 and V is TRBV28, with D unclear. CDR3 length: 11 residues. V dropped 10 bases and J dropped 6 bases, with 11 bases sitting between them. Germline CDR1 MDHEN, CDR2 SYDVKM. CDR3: CATQRVDTQYF. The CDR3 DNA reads TGTGCCACCCAAAGGGTGGATACGCAGTATTTT.

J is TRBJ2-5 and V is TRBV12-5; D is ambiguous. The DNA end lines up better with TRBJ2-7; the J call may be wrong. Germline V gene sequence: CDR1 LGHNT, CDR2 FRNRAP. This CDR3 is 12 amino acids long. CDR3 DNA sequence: TGTGCTAGTGGTCTCAGCCTCTACGAGCAGTACTTC. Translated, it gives CASGLSLYEQYF.

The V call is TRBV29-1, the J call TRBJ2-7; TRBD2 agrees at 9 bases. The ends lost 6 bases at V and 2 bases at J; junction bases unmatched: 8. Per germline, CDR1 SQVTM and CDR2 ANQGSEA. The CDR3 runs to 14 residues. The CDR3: CSVFKASGAYEQYF. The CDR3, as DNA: TGCAGCGTCTTTAAGGCTAGCGGGGCCTACGAGCAGTACTTC.

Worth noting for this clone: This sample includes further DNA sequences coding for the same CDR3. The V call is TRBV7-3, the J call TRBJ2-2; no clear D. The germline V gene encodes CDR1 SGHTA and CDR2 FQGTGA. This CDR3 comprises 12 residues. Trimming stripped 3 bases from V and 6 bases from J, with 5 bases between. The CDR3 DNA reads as TGTGCCAGCAGCTTGATCCCCGGGGAGCTGTTTTTT. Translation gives CASSLIPGELFF.

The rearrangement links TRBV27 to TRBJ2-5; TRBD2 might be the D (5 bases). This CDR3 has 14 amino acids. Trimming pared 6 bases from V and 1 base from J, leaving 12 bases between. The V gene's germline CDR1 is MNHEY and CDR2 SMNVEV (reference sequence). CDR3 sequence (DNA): TGTGCCAGCAGCCAGACCCGGGGCCAAGAGACCCAGTACTTC. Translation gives CASSQTRGQETQYF.

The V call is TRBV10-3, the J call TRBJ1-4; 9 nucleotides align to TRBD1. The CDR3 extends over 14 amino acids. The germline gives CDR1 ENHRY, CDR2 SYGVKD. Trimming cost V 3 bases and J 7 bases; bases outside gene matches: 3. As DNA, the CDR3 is TGTGCCATCAGTGAACAGGGGGCGCGTGAAAAACTGTTTTTT. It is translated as CAISEQGAREKLFF.

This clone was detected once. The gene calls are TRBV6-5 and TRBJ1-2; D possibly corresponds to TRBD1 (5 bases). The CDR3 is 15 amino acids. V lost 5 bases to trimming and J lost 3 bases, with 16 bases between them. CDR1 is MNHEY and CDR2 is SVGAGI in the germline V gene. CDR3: CASSQTATGDYGYTF. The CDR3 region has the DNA TGTGCCAGCAGTCAGACAGCTACGGGGGACTATGGCTACACCTTC.

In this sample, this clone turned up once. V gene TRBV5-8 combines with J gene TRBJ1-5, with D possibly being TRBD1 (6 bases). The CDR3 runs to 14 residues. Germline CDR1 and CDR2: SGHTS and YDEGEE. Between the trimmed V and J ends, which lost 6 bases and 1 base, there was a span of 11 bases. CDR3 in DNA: TGTGCCAGCACGAGGGGGGGGAGCAATCAGCCCCAGCATTTT. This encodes CASTRGGSNQPQHF.

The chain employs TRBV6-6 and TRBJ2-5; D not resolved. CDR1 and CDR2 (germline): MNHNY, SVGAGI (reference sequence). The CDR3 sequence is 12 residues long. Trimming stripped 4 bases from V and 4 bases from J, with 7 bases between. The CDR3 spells CASSSGRETQYF. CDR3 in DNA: TGTGCCAGCAGTTCGGGTCGAGAGACCCAGTACTTC.

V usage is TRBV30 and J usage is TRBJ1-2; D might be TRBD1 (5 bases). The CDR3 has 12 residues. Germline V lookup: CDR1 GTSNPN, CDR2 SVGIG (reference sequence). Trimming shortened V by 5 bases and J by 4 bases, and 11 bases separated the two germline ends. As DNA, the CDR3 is TGTGCCTGGGGGAGACAGCTCTATGGCTACACCTTC. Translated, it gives CAWGRQLYGYTF.

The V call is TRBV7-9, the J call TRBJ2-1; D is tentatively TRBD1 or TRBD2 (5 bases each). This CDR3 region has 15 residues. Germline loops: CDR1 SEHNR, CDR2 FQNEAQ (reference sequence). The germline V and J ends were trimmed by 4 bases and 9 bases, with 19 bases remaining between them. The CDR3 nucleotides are TGTGCCAGCAGCTACGGGGACGGGTGGGTAAGTGAGCAGTTCTTC. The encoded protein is CASSYGDGWVSEQFF.

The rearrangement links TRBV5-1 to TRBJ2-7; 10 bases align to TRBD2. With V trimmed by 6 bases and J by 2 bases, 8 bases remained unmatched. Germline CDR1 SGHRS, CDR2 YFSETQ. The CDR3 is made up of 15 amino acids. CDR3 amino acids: CASTRLAGAAYEQYF. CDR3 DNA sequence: TGCGCCAGCACACGGCTAGCGGGAGCGGCCTACGAGCAGTACTTC.

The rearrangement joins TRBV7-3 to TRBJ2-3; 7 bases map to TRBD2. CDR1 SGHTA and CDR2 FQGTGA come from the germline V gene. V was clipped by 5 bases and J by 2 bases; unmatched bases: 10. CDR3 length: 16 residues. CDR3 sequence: CASSLGRERSTDTQYF. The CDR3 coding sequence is TGTGCCAGCAGCCTTGGGCGGGAGCGCTCCACAGATACGCAGTATTTT. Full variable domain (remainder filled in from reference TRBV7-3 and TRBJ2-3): GAGVSQTPSNKVTEKGKYVELRCDPISGHTALYWYRQSLGQGPEFLIYFQGTGAADDSGLPNDRFFAVRPEGSVSTLKIQRTERGDSAVYLCASSLGRERSTDTQYFGPGTRLTVL.

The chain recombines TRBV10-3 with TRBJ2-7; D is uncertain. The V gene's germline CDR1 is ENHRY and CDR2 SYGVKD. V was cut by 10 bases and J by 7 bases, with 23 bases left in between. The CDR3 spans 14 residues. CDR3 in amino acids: CATGHPGPGSEQYF. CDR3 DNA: TGTGCCACCGGGCACCCCGGCCCCGGGTCGGAGCAGTACTTC.

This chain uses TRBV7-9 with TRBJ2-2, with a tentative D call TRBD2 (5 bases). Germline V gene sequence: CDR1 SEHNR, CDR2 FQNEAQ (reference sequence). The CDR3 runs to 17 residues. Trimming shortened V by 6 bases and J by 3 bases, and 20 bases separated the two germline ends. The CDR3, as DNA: TGTGCCAGCAGACTGACCGTCACGGGGTCTTACACCGGGGAGCTGTTTTTT. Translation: CASRLTVTGSYTGELFF.

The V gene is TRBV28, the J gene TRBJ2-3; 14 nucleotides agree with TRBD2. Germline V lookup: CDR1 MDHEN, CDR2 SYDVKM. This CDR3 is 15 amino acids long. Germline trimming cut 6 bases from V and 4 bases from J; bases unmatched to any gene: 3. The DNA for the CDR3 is TGTGCCAGCAGGGGACTAGCGGGGGTGTCAGATACGCAGTATTTT. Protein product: CASRGLAGVSDTQYF.

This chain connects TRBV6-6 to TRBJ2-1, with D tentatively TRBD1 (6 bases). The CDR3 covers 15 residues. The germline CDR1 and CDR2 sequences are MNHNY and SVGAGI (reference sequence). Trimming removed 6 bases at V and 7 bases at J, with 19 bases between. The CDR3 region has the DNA TGTGCCAGCAGCCCCGGGACACTTAGAGGGAATGAGCAGTTCTTC. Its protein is CASSPGTLRGNEQFF.

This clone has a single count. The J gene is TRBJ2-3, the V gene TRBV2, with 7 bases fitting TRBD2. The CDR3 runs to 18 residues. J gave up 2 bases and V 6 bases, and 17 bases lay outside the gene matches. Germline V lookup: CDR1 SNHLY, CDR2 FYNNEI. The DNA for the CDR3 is TGTGCCAGCAGAAAACTCGCTAGCGGAATAGCGCTCACAGATACGCAGTATTTT. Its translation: CASRKLASGIALTDTQYF.

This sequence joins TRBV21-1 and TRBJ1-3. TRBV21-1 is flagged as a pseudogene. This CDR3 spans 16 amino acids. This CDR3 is CASSKGGRSSGNTIYF. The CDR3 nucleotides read TGTGCCAGCAGCAAAGGAGGCCGAAGCTCTGGAAACACCATATATTTT.